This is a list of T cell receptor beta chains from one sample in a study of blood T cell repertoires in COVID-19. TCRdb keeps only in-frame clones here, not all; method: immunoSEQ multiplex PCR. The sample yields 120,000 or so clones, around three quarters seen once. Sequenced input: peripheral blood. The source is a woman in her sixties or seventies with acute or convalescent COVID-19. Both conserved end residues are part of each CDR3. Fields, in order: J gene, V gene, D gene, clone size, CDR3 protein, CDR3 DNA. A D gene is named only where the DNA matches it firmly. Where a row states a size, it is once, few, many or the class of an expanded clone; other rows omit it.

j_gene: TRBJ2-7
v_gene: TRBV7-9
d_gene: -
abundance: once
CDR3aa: CASRSEGSYEQYF
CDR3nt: TGTGCCAGCAGGTCAGAGGGCAGCTACGAGCAGTACTTC

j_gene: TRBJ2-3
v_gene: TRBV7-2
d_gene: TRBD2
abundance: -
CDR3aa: CASSPGGLAGAIDTQYF
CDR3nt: TGTGCCAGCAGCCCGGGAGGCCTAGCGGGGGCCATAGATACGCAGTATTTT

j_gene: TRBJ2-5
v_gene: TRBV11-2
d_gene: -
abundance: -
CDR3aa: CASSLSFQETQYF
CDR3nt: TGTGCCAGCAGCTTGAGCTTCCAAGAGACCCAGTACTTC

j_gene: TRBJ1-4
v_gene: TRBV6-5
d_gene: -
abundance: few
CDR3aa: CASSQTATNEKLFF
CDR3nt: TGTGCCAGCAGTCAGACAGCAACTAATGAAAAACTGTTTTTT

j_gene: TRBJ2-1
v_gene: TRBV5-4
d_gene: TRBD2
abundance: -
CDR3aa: CASSHRLAMKGNEQFF
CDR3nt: TGTGCCAGCAGCCACAGACTAGCGATGAAGGGGAATGAGCAGTTCTTC

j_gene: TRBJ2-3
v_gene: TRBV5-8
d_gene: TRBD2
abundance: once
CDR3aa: CASLRPGGLTDTQYF
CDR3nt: TGTGCCAGCCTTCGCCCGGGGGGGCTGACAGATACGCAGTATTTT

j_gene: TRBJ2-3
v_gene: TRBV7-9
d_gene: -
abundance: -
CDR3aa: CASSLVRGGAADTQYF
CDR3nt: TGTGCCAGCAGCTTAGTCAGGGGCGGTGCGGCAGATACGCAGTATTTT

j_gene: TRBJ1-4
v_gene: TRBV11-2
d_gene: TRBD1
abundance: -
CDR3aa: CASSALGTVNNEKLFF
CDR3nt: TGTGCCAGCAGCGCCCTCGGGACAGTCAATAATGAAAAACTGTTTTTT

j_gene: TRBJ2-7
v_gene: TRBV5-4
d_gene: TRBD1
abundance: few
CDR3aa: CASSWDRAYEQYF
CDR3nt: TGTGCCAGCAGCTGGGACAGAGCCTACGAGCAGTACTTC

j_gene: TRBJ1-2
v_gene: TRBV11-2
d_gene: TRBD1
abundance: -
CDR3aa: CASSSYRGDRATYGYTF
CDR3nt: TGTGCCAGCAGCTCCTATCGGGGGGACAGGGCGACCTATGGCTACACCTTC

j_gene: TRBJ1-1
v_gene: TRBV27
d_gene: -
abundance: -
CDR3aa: CASSPVGGMNTEAFF
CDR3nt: TGTGCCAGCAGTCCCGTAGGAGGGATGAACACTGAAGCTTTCTTT

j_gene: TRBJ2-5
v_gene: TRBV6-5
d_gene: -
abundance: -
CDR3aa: CASSSLRGSETQYF
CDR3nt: TGTGCCAGCAGTTCGTTAAGGGGTTCAGAGACCCAGTACTTC

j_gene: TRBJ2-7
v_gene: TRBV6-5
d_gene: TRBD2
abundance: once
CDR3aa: CASSYTGLAGGEQYF
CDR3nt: TGTGCCAGCAGTTACACTGGACTAGCGGGGGGCGAGCAGTACTTC

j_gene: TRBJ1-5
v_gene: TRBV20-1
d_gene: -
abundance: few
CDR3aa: CSASSGEMGNQPQHF
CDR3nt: TGCAGTGCTAGTAGCGGAGAAATGGGCAATCAGCCCCAGCATTTT

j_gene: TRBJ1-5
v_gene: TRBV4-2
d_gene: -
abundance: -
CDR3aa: CASSQVGEGNQPQHF
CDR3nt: TGTGCCAGCAGCCAAGTCGGGGAAGGCAATCAGCCCCAGCATTTT

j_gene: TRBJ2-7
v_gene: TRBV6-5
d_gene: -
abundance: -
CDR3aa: CASRDAGDGQYF
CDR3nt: TGTGCCAGCAGAGACGCAGGGGATGGGCAGTACTTC

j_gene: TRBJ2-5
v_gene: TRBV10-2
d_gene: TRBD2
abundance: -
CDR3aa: CASRGSGWQETQYF
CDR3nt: TGCGCCAGCAGAGGTAGCGGGTGGCAAGAGACCCAGTACTTC

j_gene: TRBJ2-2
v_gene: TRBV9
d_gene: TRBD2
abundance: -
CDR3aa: CASSLAGGTGELFF
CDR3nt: TGTGCCAGCAGCCTAGCGGGAGGAACCGGGGAGCTGTTTTTT

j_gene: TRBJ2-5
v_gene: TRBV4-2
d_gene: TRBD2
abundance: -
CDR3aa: CASSLGLAGGETQYF
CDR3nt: TGTGCCAGCAGCTTGGGACTAGCGGGAGGGGAGACCCAGTACTTC

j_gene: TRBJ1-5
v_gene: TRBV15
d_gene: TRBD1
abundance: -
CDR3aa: CATSGTGSRQPQHF
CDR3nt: TGTGCCACCAGCGGGACAGGTTCCCGGCAGCCCCAGCATTTT

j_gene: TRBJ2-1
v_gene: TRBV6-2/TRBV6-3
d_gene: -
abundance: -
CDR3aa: CASSYSNNPYNEQFF
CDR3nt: TGTGCCAGCAGTTACTCTAATAATCCCTACAATGAGCAGTTCTTC

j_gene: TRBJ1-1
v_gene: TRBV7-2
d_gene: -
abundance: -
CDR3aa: CASSQGTANTEAFF
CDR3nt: TGTGCCAGCAGCCAGGGGACGGCGAACACTGAAGCTTTCTTT

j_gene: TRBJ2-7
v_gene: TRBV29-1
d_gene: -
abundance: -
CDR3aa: CSVGGGQAPFGGEQYF
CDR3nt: TGCAGCGTTGGGGGAGGACAGGCGCCTTTTGGGGGCGAGCAGTACTTC

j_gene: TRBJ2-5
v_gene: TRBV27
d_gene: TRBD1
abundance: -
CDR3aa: CASSLGTGRQETQYF
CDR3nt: TGTGCCAGCAGTTTGGGGACAGGTCGCCAAGAGACCCAGTACTTC

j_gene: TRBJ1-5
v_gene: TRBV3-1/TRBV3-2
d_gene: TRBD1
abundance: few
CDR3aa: CASSQDRRGDRGSNQPQHF
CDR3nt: TGTGCCAGCAGCCAAGACCGGCGGGGGGACAGGGGGAGCAATCAGCCCCAGCATTTT

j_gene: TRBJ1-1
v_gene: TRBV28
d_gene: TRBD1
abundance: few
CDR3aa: CAGGQGMNTEAFF
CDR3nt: TGTGCCGGGGGACAGGGGATGAACACTGAAGCTTTCTTT

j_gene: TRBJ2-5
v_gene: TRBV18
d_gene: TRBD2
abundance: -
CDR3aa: CASSPASGSIQETQYF
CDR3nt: TGTGCCAGCTCCCCCGCTAGCGGGAGCATCCAAGAGACCCAGTACTTC

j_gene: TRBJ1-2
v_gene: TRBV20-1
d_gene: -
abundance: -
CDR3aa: CSASVRDTFNYGYTF
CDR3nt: TGCAGTGCTAGTGTTCGGGACACTTTTAACTATGGCTACACCTTC

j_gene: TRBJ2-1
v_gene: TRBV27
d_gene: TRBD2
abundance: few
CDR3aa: CASTGLAGGLEQFF
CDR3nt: TGTGCCAGTACGGGACTAGCGGGGGGGCTTGAGCAGTTCTTC

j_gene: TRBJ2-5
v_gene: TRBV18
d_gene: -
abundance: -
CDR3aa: CASSSFVQETQYF
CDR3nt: TGTGCCAGCTCATCCTTTGTCCAAGAGACCCAGTACTTC

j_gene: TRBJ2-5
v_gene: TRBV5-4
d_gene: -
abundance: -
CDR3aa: CASSLGQGRGETQYF
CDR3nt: TGTGCCAGCAGCTTGGGCCAGGGGAGAGGCGAGACCCAGTACTTC

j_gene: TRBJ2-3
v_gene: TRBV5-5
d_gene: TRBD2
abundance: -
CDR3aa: CASSLGQGLVTDTQYF
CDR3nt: TGTGCCAGCAGCTTGGGGCAGGGACTAGTCACAGATACGCAGTATTTT

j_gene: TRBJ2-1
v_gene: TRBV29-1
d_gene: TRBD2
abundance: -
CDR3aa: CSVEGFGTRGNEQFF
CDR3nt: TGCAGCGTTGAAGGGTTCGGGACTAGAGGCAATGAGCAGTTCTTC

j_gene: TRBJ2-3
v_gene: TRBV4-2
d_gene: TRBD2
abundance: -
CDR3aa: CASSQGGSLDTQYF
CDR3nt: TGTGCCAGCAGCCAAGGCGGGAGTCTGGATACGCAGTATTTT